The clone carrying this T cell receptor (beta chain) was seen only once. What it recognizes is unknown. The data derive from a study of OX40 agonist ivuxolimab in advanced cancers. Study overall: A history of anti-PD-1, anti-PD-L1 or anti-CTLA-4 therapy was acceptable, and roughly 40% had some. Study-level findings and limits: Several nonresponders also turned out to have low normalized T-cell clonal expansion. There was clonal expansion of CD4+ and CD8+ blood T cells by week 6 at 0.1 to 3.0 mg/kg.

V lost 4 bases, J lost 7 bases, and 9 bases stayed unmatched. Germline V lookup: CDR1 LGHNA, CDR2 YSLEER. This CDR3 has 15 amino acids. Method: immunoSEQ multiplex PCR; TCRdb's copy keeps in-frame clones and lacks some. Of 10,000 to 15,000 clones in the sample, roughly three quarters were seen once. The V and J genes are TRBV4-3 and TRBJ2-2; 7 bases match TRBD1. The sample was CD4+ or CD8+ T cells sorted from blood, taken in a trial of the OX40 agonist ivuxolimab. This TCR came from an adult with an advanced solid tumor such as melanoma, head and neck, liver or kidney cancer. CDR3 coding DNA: TGCGCCAGCAGCCGCGAACAGGGGCTTAGCGGGGAGCTGTTTTTT. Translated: CASSREQGLSGELFF.